The 2 T cell receptor beta chains given below trace back to one sample, sequenced in a study of blood T cells in healthy people across ages. A sample-barcoded 5' primer and a J-beta primer mix were used in a second PCR of roughly 6 to 11 cycles. TCRdb reprocessed the 5' RACE reads with MiXCR, giving one entry per CDR3 protein. Counted here are 800,000 or so distinct CDR3 sequences, approximately 25% occurring once; the ten biggest clones make up approximately 3.7%. This sample also appeared in a second study, on T cells of mothers and their children.

The sample comprised blood. The source is a boy between 10 and 17 years old in good health.

Of note for this clonotype: Being one base from a much bigger clone, this may be a read error. CDR3 sequence reads: CASSRQGAKNIQHF. CDR3 nucleotides: TGTGCCAGCAGCAGACAGGGGGCTAAAAACATTCAGCACTTC. This chain links TRBV21-1 with TRBJ2-4; the table names TRBD1, a call not compared with the DNA. TRBV21-1 corresponds to a pseudogene. The CDR3 covers 14 residues.

This clonotype came up a few times. The chain combines TRBV28 with TRBJ2-7; D possibly corresponds to TRBD1 (6 bases). Trimming took off 5 bases at V and 2 bases at J, with 22 bases between the two ends. The germline V gene encodes CDR1 MDHEN and CDR2 SYDVKM. This CDR3 has 17 residues. CDR3 protein: CASSTVSDSSSAYEQYF. The CDR3, as DNA: TGTGCCAGCAGTACCGTATCGGACAGCAGTTCAGCCTACGAGCAGTACTTC.